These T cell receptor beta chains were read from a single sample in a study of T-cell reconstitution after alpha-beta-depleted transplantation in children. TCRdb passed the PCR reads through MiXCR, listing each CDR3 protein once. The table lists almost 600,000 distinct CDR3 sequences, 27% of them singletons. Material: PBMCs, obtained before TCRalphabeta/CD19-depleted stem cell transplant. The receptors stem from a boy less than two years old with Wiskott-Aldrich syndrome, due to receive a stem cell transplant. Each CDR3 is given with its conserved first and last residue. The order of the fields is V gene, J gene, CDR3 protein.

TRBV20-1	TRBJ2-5	CSGLAEGQETQYF
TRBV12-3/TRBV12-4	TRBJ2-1	CASSTRTSGSDEQFF
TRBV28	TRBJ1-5	CASSFGSGSNQPQHF
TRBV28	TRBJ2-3	CASRTSWDTQYF
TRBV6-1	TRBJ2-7	CASSKHGTGNEQYF
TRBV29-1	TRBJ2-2	CSVEGRGKAGELFF
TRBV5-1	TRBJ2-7	CASRESASSYEQYF
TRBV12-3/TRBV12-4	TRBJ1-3	CASSFDGNTIYF
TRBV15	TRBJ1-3	CATSRDLPTGLAGNTIYF
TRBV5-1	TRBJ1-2	CASSLETGVGYTF
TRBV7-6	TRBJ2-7	CASSLARTSGANSYEQYF
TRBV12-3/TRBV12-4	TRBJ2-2	CASSPRQGNTGELFF
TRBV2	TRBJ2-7	CASSEPFRSLYEQYF
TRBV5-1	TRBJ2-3	CASSGKLAGDGTDTQYF
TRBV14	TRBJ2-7	CASSQDPGEKYEQYF
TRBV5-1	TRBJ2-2	CASSDLAGGNTGELFF
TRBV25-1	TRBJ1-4	CASSDRRGRVEKLFF
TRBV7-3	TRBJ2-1	CASSLAGQGAWNEQFF
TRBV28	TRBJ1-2	CASRRQGIESGYTF
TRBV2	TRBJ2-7	CASSGDNYEQYF
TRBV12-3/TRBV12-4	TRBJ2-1	CASSLGRDSYYNEQFF
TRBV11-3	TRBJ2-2	CASSLGPTGGTGELFF
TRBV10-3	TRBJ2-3	CAISETQTSGSTDTQYF
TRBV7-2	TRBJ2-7	CASSLAANSYEQYF
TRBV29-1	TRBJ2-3	CSVSWGRGRTDTQYF
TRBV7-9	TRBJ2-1	CASSPRREQFNNEQFF
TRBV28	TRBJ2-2	CASSFRGFIGELFF
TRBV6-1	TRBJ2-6	CATTGFSGANVLTF
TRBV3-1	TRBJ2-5	CASSRRRTGVETQYF
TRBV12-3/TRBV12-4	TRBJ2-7	CASTLAGGPREQYF
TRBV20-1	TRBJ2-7	CSAPIRGGSSYEQYF
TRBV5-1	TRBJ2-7	CASSLASLSYEQYF
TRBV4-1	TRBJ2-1	CASSQVAGTYQYEFF
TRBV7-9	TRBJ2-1	CASSRENEQFF
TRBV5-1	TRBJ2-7	CASSSLSSPNYEQYF
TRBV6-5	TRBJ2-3	CASSYQGVSDFASTDTQYF
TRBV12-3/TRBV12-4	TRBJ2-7	CASIGTGYEQYF
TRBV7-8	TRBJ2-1	CASSLLRVPILNEQFF
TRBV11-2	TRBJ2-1	CASGVNRDRGLVSYNEQFF
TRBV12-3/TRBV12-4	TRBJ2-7	CASSLTPTGAYEQYF
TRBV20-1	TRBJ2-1	CSARLDYNEQFF
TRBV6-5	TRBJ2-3	CASQAGDADTQYF
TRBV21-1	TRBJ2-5	CATRTGRGQETQYF
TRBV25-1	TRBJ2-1	CASSAGAGYNEQFF
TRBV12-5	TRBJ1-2	CASGLEGSGYTF
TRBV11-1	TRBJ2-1	CASSATPGTSGRPSYNEQFF
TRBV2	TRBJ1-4	CASSVGRDTKLFF
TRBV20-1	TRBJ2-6	CSARLSQGAGANVLTF
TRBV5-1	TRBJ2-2	CASTFFRAPSSTGELFF
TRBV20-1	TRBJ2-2	CSARDRTSGSWELFF
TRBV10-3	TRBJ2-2	CAITPGLGSGELFF
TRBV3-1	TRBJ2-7	CASSPKGGYEQYF
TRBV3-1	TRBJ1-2	CASSRGLRDTYGYTF
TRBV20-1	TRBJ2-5	CSASDSGVGKETQYF
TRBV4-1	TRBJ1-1	CASSQGWVPNTEAFF
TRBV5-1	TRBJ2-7	CASSLAIQGQDFYEQYF
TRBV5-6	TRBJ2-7	CASSPRPESYEQYF
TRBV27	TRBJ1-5	CASRQEWGVNQPQHF
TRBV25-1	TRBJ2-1	CASSELGQGDNEQFF